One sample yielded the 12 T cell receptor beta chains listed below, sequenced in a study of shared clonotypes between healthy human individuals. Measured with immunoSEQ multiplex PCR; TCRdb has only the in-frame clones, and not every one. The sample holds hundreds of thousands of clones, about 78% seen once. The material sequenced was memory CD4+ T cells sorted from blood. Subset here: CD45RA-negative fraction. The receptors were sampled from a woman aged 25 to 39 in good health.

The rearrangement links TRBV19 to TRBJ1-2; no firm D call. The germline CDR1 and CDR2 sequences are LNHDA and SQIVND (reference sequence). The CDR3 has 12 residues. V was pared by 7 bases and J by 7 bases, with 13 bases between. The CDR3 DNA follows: TGTGCCAGTACCCCTAGGTCTGGTGGCTACACCTTC. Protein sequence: CASTPRSGGYTF. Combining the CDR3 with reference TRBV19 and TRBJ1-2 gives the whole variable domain DGGITQSPKYLFRKEGQNVTLSCEQNLNHDAMYWYRQDPGQGLRLIYYSQIVNDFQKGDIAEGYSVSREKKESFPLTVTSAQKNPTAFYLCASTPRSGGYTFGSGTRLTVV.

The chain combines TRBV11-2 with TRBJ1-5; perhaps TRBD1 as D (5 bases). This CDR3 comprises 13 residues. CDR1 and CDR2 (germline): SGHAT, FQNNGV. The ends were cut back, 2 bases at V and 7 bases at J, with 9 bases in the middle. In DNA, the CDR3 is TGTGCCAGCAGCTTACAGGGTCGACAGCCCCAGCATTTT. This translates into CASSLQGRQPQHF. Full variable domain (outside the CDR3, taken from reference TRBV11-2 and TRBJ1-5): EAGVAQSPRYKIIEKRQSVAFWCNPISGHATLYWYQQILGQGPKLLIQFQNNGVVDDSQLPKDRFSAERLKGVDSTLKIQPAKLEDSAVYLCASSLQGRQPQHFGDGTRLSIL.

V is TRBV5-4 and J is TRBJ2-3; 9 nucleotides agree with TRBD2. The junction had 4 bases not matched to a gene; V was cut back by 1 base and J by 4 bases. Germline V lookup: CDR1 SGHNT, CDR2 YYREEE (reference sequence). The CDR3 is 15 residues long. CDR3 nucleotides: TGTGCCAGCAGCTTGTCGCGCGGGAGGGCAGATACGCAGTATTTT. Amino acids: CASSLSRGRADTQYF.

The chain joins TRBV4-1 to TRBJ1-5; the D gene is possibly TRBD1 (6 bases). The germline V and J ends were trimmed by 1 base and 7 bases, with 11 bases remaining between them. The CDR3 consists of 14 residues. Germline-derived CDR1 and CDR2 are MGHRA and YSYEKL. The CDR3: CASSQVGARQPQHF. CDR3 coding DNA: TGCGCCAGCAGCCAAGTGGGGGCAAGGCAGCCCCAGCATTTT.

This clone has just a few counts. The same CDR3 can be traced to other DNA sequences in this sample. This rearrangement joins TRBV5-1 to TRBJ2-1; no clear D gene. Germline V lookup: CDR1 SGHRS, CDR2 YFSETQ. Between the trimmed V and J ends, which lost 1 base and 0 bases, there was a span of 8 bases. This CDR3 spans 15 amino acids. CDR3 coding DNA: TGCGCCAGCAGCTTGTCTGTAAGCTCCTACAATGAGCAGTTCTTC. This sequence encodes CASSLSVSSYNEQFF. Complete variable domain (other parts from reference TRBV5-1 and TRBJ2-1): KAGVTQTPRYLIKTRGQQVTLSCSPISGHRSVSWYQQTPGQGLQFLFEYFSETQRNKGNFPGRFSGRQFSNSRSEMNVSTLELGDSALYLCASSLSVSSYNEQFFGPGTRLTVL.

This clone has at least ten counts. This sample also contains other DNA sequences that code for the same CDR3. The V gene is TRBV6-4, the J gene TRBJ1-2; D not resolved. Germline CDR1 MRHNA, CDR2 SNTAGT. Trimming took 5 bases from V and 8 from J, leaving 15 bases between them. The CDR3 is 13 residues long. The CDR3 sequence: CASSPGNAEGYTF. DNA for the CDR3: TGTGCCAGCAGTCCCGGGAACGCAGAGGGCTACACCTTC.

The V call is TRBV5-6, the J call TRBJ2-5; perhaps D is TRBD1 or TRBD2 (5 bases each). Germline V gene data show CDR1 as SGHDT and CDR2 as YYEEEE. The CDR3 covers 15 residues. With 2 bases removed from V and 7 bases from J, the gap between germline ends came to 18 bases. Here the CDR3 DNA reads TGTGCCAGCAGCTTCCGGGACCGCCGAGGGGTGACCCAGTACTTC. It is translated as CASSFRDRRGVTQYF.

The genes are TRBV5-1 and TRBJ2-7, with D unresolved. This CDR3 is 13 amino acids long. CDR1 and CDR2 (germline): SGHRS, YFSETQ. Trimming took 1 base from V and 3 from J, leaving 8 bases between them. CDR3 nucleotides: TGCGCCAGCAGCTTGAGTGGTATCTACGAGCAGTACTTC. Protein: CASSLSGIYEQYF.

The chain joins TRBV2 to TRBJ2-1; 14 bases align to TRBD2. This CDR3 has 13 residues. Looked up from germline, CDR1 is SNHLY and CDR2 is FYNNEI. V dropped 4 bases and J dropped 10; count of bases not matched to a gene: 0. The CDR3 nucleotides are TGTGCCAGCAGTGGACTAGCGGGAGGGGAGCAGTTCTTC. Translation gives CASSGLAGGEQFF.

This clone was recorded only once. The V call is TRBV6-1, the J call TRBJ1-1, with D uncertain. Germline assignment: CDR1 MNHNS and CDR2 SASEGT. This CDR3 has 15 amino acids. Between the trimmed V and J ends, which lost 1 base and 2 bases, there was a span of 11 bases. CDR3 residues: CASSEEEVSNTEAFF. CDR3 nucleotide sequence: TGTGCCAGCAGTGAAGAGGAGGTATCAAACACTGAAGCTTTCTTT.

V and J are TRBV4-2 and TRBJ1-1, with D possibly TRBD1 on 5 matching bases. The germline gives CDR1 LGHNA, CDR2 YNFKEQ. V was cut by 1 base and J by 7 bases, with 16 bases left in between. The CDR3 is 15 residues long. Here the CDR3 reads CASSQVTGQGHEAFF. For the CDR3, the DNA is TGTGCCAGCAGCCAAGTTACCGGGCAGGGCCATGAAGCTTTCTTT.

The CDR3 region has the DNA TGTGCCAGCAGCGTAGGGACCTCGCCCTCCTACAATGAGCAGTTCTTC. Translation: CASSVGTSPSYNEQFF. The chain is built from TRBV9 and TRBJ2-1; D is unclear. In germline, CDR1 is SGDLS, CDR2 YYNGEE. The CDR3 runs to 16 residues. V was trimmed by 0 bases and J by 0 bases, leaving 10 bases between them.